This entry describes one TCR beta chain. These data belong to a study of blood T cell repertoires in COVID-19. The overall study: Samples came from the United States, Italy and Spain, spanning acute and convalescent COVID-19.

Original processing methods: Counts of nucleated cells, estimated from reference gene primer amplification, were obtained. TCRdb keeps only in-frame clones here, not all; method: immunoSEQ multiplex PCR. V and J calls and clone size are those listed in that table; D and trimming were worked out from the DNA. This table holds tens of thousands of clones, 70% to 85% found once. The CDR3 is 13 amino acids. Trimming cost V 5 bases and J 1 base, with 8 bases left between them. The germline gives CDR1 SGHRS, CDR2 YFSETQ. Sequences were obtained from peripheral blood. The chain carries TRBV5-1 and TRBJ2-3, with a possible D match to TRBD2 (5 bases). The sequence derives from an elderly man with acute or convalescent COVID-19. CDR3 protein: CASRSGGTDTQYF. Here the CDR3 DNA reads TGCGCCAGCAGGTCCGGGGGCACAGATACGCAGTATTTT.